The entry that follows covers one TCR beta chain sequence. The antigen remains undetermined. The method was immunoSEQ multiplex PCR; TCRdb's version includes in-frame clones alone and lacks a portion of them. This repertoire shows around 77,000 clones, roughly nine tenths found once; its top ten account for roughly 0.94%. The sample originates from a study of OX40 agonist ivuxolimab in advanced cancers. Study overall: The study reported partial responses in three patients: one hepatocellular carcinoma, two cutaneous melanoma.

Points from the study as a whole: Expanded clones tended on average to be more numerous among CD8+ T cells than CD4+. Expanded peripheral T cells had an undetermined antigen specificity.

Sequenced material: CD4+ or CD8+ T cells sorted from blood, taken in a trial of the OX40 agonist ivuxolimab. This receptor was identified in an adult with an advanced solid tumor such as melanoma, head and neck, liver or kidney cancer.

CDR3 sequence (DNA): TGCGCCAGCAGCCAAGAGGGTCTAGCGGGGGTGGGTGAGCAGTTCTTC. It yields the protein CASSQEGLAGVGEQFF. The chain uses TRBV4-1 and TRBJ2-1, with 10 bases identical to TRBD2. The germline gives CDR1 MGHRA, CDR2 YSYEKL. V lost 0 bases and J lost 9; bases outside the gene matches: 8. The length of the CDR3 is 16 residues.